This T cell receptor (beta chain) stems from a study of cytomegalovirus exposure and HLA in healthy donors. Findings of the study overall: A later analysis, which compared TCR beta chains of equal frequency, found the HLA-associated ones more clonally expanded.

V was clipped by 9 bases and J by 8 bases; unmatched bases: 3. CDR1 ENHRY and CDR2 SYGVKD come from the germline V gene. This CDR3 has 11 amino acids. Turning to this clone: Its target is not known.

PCR amplification relied on 60 Vbeta primers (plus 13 Jbeta primers). Sequencing was performed with immunoSEQ multiplex PCR; in TCRdb, only in-frame clones are kept and a portion is missing. The table has about 220,000 clones, about 70% seen once. The specimen sequenced was PBMCs. This sequence joins TRBV10-3 and TRBJ2-3, with TRBD2 matching over 9 bases. This TCR derives from a woman aged 25 to 39 in good health and CMV-seronegative. The CDR3 region has the DNA TGTGCCATAGGGACTAGCTCTACGCAGTATTTT. It encodes CAIGTSSTQYF.